The clone carrying this T cell receptor beta chain was seen a handful of times. Its specificity is not known. The data originate from a study of post-analysis software for immune sequencing data. Between the trimmed V and J ends, which lost 0 bases and 1 base, there was a span of 13 bases. The CDR3 has 16 residues. From germline, CDR1 is SGHRS and CDR2 YFSETQ. Findings and limits, study-wide: In patients, roughly 5 TRBV segments were more frequent than in controls, with TRBV5-6, TRBV5-1 and TRBV20-1 among them.

Each TCR beta cDNA library carried unique molecular identifiers. TCRdb reprocessed the PCR reads via MiXCR and lists one record per CDR3 protein. The repertoire holds 800,000 to 950,000 distinct CDR3 sequences, with under 70% as singletons. The receptor's source is a girl under 18 with multiple sclerosis. This chain connects TRBV5-1 to TRBJ2-5; D perhaps matches TRBD2 (6 bases). The sample consisted of blood. The CDR3, as DNA: TGCGCCAGCAGCTTGGTGGGTGGGAGGACCCAAGAGACCCAGTACTTC. Amino acid sequence: CASSLVGGRTQETQYF.